This is a list of T cell receptor beta chains from one sample in a study of blood T cell repertoires in COVID-19. Sequencing used immunoSEQ multiplex PCR; TCRdb keeps in-frame clones, though not all of them. The table has about half a million clones, 89% seen once. Sequenced: peripheral blood. These TCRs come from a man aged 18 to 35 with COVID-19, enrolled during active disease. The conserved cysteine and the conserved F or W are not part of the CDR3 here. Fields, in order: CDR3 protein, V gene, J gene.

ASSLFGLKDTQY	TRBV5-1	TRBJ2-3
ASSLRTGTNEKLF	TRBV2	TRBJ1-4
ASSLAGRLGDNEQF	TRBV5-1	TRBJ2-1
ASSDLAVLAEQETQY	TRBV6-4	TRBJ2-5
ASRTGDGGELF	TRBV25-1	TRBJ2-2
ASNLPRRDNGASGCEKLF	TRBV27	TRBJ1-4
ASSLLSGGAYEQF	TRBV6-5	TRBJ2-1
ASSLVGGANEKLF	TRBV5-1	TRBJ1-4
ASSGNRGQADTQY	TRBV6-5	TRBJ2-3
ASSGRTGVGGYT	TRBV2	TRBJ1-2
ASRGDSNYEQY	TRBV7-9	TRBJ2-7
ASSSGQGGNQPQH	TRBV7-9	TRBJ1-5
ASSYSTAQANYGYT	TRBV6-5	TRBJ1-2
ASSSGLEYVQF	TRBV7-8	TRBJ2-1
ASSVVSGATNTGELF	TRBV2	TRBJ2-2
ASSVLSTDTQY	TRBV9	TRBJ2-3
ASRLQGSPNQPQH	TRBV19	TRBJ1-5
ASSWLEGAAHGYT	TRBV5-1	TRBJ1-2
ASSLTGTAYEQY	TRBV11-3	TRBJ2-7
ASSTKSWTDSYEQY	TRBV21-1	TRBJ2-7
ASSAAGQGRNQPQH	TRBV19	TRBJ1-5
ASNPRTGRYEQY	TRBV2	TRBJ2-7